This entry lists 9 T cell receptor beta chains sequenced from one sample in a study of vaccination effects on CD4 cells after COVID-19 (dated by TCRdb to about 2022). Library preparation was by the immunoSEQ multiplex PCR assay. In TCRdb, the immuneACCESS table is reduced to in-frame sequences with V and J assigned. These tables do not hold every clone; where another copy was compared, an unresolved V gene accounts for under half, and the others remain unexplained. In all, the sample holds around 37,000 clones, and approximately 74% of those were seen once. About 2.9% of the sample comes from the top ten. After around 11 days of culture, CD4+ T cells were isolated with the EasySep CD4+ T cell isolation kit. No antigen is known for these receptors. The sequences come from CD4+ T cells from PBMCs cultured without peptide, collected before COVID-19 vaccination. These receptors were taken from a human donor who received a COVID-19 vaccine.

The chain has TRBV2 and TRBJ2-7; TRBD2 might be the D (5 bases). V was shortened by 8 bases and J by 0 bases, with 20 bases between the two germline ends. This CDR3 contains 16 residues. In germline, CDR1 is SNHLY, CDR2 FYNNEI. The DNA of the CDR3 is TGTGCCAGCTGTCGCCCCCTAGCCCTCAACTCCTACGAGCAGTACTTC. Residues: CASCRPLALNSYEQYF.

This clone has a handful of counts. The chain is built from TRBV20-1 and TRBJ2-7; TRBD1 is a possible D gene (5 bases). The V end was cut by 6 bases, the J end by 4 bases, with 10 bases between. CDR3 length: 11 amino acids. Germline loops: CDR1 DFQATT, CDR2 SNEGSKA (reference sequence). CDR3 loop: CSASQGYEQYF. CDR3 in DNA: TGCAGTGCCTCCCAGGGTTACGAGCAGTACTTC.

The chain carries TRBV6-1 and TRBJ1-2; a weak D match, TRBD1 (5 bases). The CDR3 is 12 residues long. V was clipped by 3 bases and J by 7 bases, with 9 bases between them. The germline V gene encodes CDR1 MNHNS and CDR2 SASEGT. CDR3 residues: CASSEGVGGYTF. The CDR3 bases are TGTGCCAGCAGTGAGGGGGTTGGTGGCTACACCTTC.

This chain connects TRBV4-1 to TRBJ2-3; 7 positions agree with TRBD2. The germline V gene encodes CDR1 MGHRA and CDR2 YSYEKL. This CDR3 is 16 amino acids long. V lost 0 bases, J lost 1 base, and 4 bases stayed unmatched. CDR3 DNA: TGCGCCAGCAGCCAAGAGCGGGGGTGGGGCACAGATACGCAGTATTTT. Amino acid sequence: CASSQERGWGTDTQYF.

The chain has TRBV5-6 and TRBJ1-4; 7 nucleotides align to TRBD1. This CDR3 spans 15 amino acids. The trim removed 3 bases at V and 2 bases at J, leaving 4 bases unmatched. Germline V lookup: CDR1 SGHDT, CDR2 YYEEEE. CDR3 protein: CASSSRGKTNEKLFF. Here the CDR3 DNA reads TGTGCCAGCAGCTCCAGGGGGAAGACTAATGAAAAACTGTTTTTT.

This sequence joins TRBV5-1 and TRBJ1-4; D is unresolved. Trimming pared 4 bases from V and 0 bases from J, leaving 7 bases between. Germline CDR1 and CDR2: SGHRS and YFSETQ. The CDR3 is made up of 14 amino acids. CDR3 nucleotide sequence: TGCGCCAGCAGCAGCACCGCAACTAATGAAAAACTGTTTTTT. Translating gives CASSSTATNEKLFF.

This clone is a singleton in its sample. This chain connects TRBV28 to TRBJ2-7; 8 nucleotides line up with TRBD1. CDR1 MDHEN and CDR2 SYDVKM come from the germline V gene. V gave up 8 bases and J gave up 5 bases; unmatched junction bases: 14. The CDR3 totals 15 residues. In DNA, the CDR3 is TGTGCCAGCCATTCAGACAGGGGAGAGGGGAACGAGCAGTACTTC. Residues: CASHSDRGEGNEQYF.

The gene calls are TRBV6-6 and TRBJ2-7, with unresolved D. The germline V gene encodes CDR1 MNHNY and CDR2 SVGAGI (reference sequence). CDR3 length: 17 amino acids. The germline V and J ends were trimmed by 5 bases and 2 bases, with 22 bases remaining between them. CDR3 sequence reads: CASSPTELVKATYEQYF. The CDR3 nucleotides read TGTGCCAGCAGTCCAACAGAATTAGTCAAGGCGACCTACGAGCAGTACTTC.

This clone was recorded once. The genes are TRBV6-4 and TRBJ1-2, with D maybe TRBD1 (6 bases). CDR1 is MRHNA and CDR2 is SNTAGT in the germline V gene. The CDR3 is 15 amino acids. V gave up 3 bases and J gave up 4 bases, with 15 bases separating them. CDR3 DNA sequence: TGTGCCAGCAGTGAACGCAGGGGCGCTGCCTATGGCTACACCTTC. Residues: CASSERRGAAYGYTF.